This record looks at one T cell receptor beta chain sequence and its context. Per the germline V gene, CDR1 is ENHRY and CDR2 is SYGVKD. The CDR3 length is 17 residues. With 2 bases clipped from V and 0 bases from J, the junction kept 9 bases outside the gene matches. The sample is drawn from a study of T cell clones after liver transplantation. Here immunoSEQ multiplex PCR was the method, and the copy in TCRdb shows in-frame clones only, minus some. Of roughly 120,000 clones in the sample, around nine tenths were seen once. The receptor was isolated from a human patient who received a liver transplant. The graft donor may have contributed some T cells. The chain carries TRBV10-3 and TRBJ2-7; 8 bases agree with TRBD2. Specimen: CD4+ T cells from blood, collected 12 months after liver transplant. As DNA, the CDR3 is TGTGCCATCAGTGAGGTTAGCGGGGCTTCCCTCTCCTACGAGCAGTACTTC. Translated: CAISEVSGASLSYEQYF.